This TCR beta chain appears in the sequencing data of a study of spatial heterogeneity in lung cancer. In the study overall: A consistent excess of beta-chain over alpha-chain sequences was detected.

The time point was: sample taken at primary tumor resection. Tumor, nontumor lung or frozen PBMC supplied whole RNA, sequenced without sorting. TCRdb used MiXCR to reprocess the 5' RACE reads, holding one entry per CDR3 protein. Here the sample spans tens of thousands of distinct CDR3 sequences, 10% to 15% being singletons. This clonotype was counted ten times or more. V trimming: 8 bases; J trimming: 0 bases; junction bases outside the gene matches: 3. This CDR3 has 14 residues. Per the germline V gene, CDR1 is MNHEY and CDR2 is SVGEGT. This sample comprised PBMCs, obtained at surgery. The clonotype comes from a male donor with early-stage non-small cell lung cancer. The chain joins TRBV6-2 or TRBV6-3 to TRBJ2-2; 7 bases are a match to TRBD2. CDR3 loop: CASGGGTNTGELFF. The CDR3 coding sequence is TGTGCCAGCGGCGGGGGAACGAACACCGGGGAGCTGTTTTTT.